Detailed here is one T cell receptor beta chain. Its antigen is not identified. RNA, once extracted, was reverse transcribed into cDNA for use as the sequencing template. Here immunoSEQ multiplex PCR was the method, and the copy in TCRdb shows in-frame clones only, minus some. The table shows around 180,000 clones, with approximately 61% occurring only once. This specimen comes from a study of CD8+ T cells in alopecia areata. Looking at the study overall: Patients in the treated group were given tofacitinib by mouth, 5 to 10 mg twice a day. Study outcomes and limitations: Under tofacitinib, numerous expanded lesional clonotypes remained detectable in scalp and blood. Scalp clonality and expanded CD8+ clones among the top 100 fell significantly with tofacitinib.

V lost 0 bases and J lost 6, with 13 bases in between. The CDR3 covers 14 residues. Germline V gene data show CDR1 as SGDLS and CDR2 as YYNGEE. Noted treatment: oral pan-JAK inhibitor, 5-10 mg twice daily. Peripheral blood and lesional scalp punch biopsies were taken from alopecia areata patients. Sequenced here: CD4+ T cells sorted from blood, sampled at week 24, from a patient treated with tofacitinib. The chain joins TRBV9 to TRBJ2-7, with a possible D match to TRBD1 (5 bases). The clonotype was recovered from a human donor with alopecia areata. This CDR3 reads CASSVAPGRGEQYF. The CDR3, as DNA: TGTGCCAGCAGCGTAGCGCCAGGGCGAGGCGAGCAGTACTTC.